The 10 T cell receptor beta chains listed next were all sequenced from one sample in a study of T-cell reconstitution after alpha-beta-depleted transplantation in children. Unique molecular identifiers were used to barcode this TCRbeta library. TCRdb redid the calling of the PCR reads with MiXCR, one entry per CDR3 protein. This repertoire shows about 640,000 distinct CDR3 sequences, about 15% found once; its top ten account for 0.8% to 1.1%. The sample in question was PBMCs from the stem cell graft donor, obtained from the stem cell graft. These receptor sequences come from a human donor who donated a stem cell graft to a child with acute myeloid leukemia.

This clonotype has ten or more counts. The rearrangement links TRBV20-1 to TRBJ1-1; D gene ambiguous. CDR3 size: 12 residues. Deletions cut 3 bases from V and 2 bases from J, with 7 bases between. Per germline, CDR1 DFQATT and CDR2 SNEGSKA (reference sequence). The CDR3 nucleotides read TGCAGTGCTAGTCCGTATAACACTGAAGCTTTCTTT. As protein: CSASPYNTEAFF.

This clonotype has a count of ten or more. V usage is TRBV29-1 and J usage is TRBJ1-2; TRBD1 matches 10 bases. The CDR3 length is 14 residues. Germline loops: CDR1 SQVTM, CDR2 ANQGSEA. The V and J ends lost 4 bases and 8 bases, in that order; junction bases with no gene match: 10. The CDR3 DNA reads as TGCAGCGTTGGGGCGACAGGGGGCGGAATCGGCTACACCTTC. Amino acids: CSVGATGGGIGYTF. The variable domain in full, completed from reference TRBV29-1 and TRBJ1-2, reads SAVISQKPSRDICQRGTSLTIQCQVDSQVTMMFWYRQQPGQSLTLIATANQGSEATYESGFVIDKFPISRPNLTFSTLTVSNMSPEDSSIYLCSVGATGGGIGYTFGSGTRLTVV.

Many counts were recorded for this clonotype. This sequence joins TRBV20-1 and TRBJ1-4; D gene unclear. CDR1 is DFQATT and CDR2 is SNEGSKA in the germline V gene (reference sequence). The CDR3 spans 13 residues. Trimming cost V 2 bases and J 5 bases, with 9 bases left between them. In DNA, the CDR3 is TGCAGTGCTAGACAGAACCCGAATGAAAAACTGTTTTTT. This codes for CSARQNPNEKLFF.

As regards this clonotype: One junction end disagrees with the germline gene, perhaps due to a read error. The V call is TRBV29-1, the J call TRBJ1-4, with D unclear. This CDR3 spans 13 amino acids. Germline V CDR1 and CDR2: SQVTM, ANQGSEA. The CDR3 protein is CSVQETGGEKLFF. DNA for the CDR3: TGCAGCGTTCAAGAGACGGGCGGTGAAAAACTGTTTTTT.

This clonotype was recorded at least ten times. The chain recombines TRBV12-3 or TRBV12-4 with TRBJ1-1; TRBD1 is a possible D gene (6 bases). The CDR3 runs to 14 residues. Trimming shortened V by 7 bases and J by 0 bases, and 12 bases separated the two germline ends. This chain's CDR3 is CASNEGGMNTEAFF. CDR3 DNA: TGTGCCAGCAACGAGGGGGGGATGAACACTGAAGCTTTCTTT.

This clonotype was counted at least ten times. The chain joins TRBV29-1 to TRBJ1-3; 9 positions agree with TRBD1. The CDR3 contains 18 residues. CDR1 is SQVTM, CDR2 ANQGSEA, per germline. The CDR3 loop is CRHRGLCVCVCSGNTIYF. CDR3 in DNA: TGCAGGCACAGGGGGCTCTGTGTGTGTGTGTGCTCTGGAAACACCATATATTTT.

This clonotype has just a few counts. The V call is TRBV20-1, the J call TRBJ2-5; D is perhaps TRBD2 (7 bases). The CDR3 loop spans 15 amino acids. Germline assignment: CDR1 DFQATT and CDR2 SNEGSKA (reference sequence). Trimming took 3 bases from V and 2 from J, leaving 16 bases between them. The CDR3 sequence: CSASWGGGRQETQYF. The CDR3, as DNA: TGCAGTGCTAGCTGGGGGGGGGGGCGACAAGAGACCCAGTACTTC.

This clonotype was counted many times. The rearrangement uses TRBV29-1 and TRBJ2-7; 11 nucleotides align to TRBD1. The germline gives CDR1 SQVTM, CDR2 ANQGSEA. The CDR3 length is 14 residues. Trimming cost V 7 bases and J 3 bases; bases outside gene matches: 8. The CDR3 nucleotides are TGCAGCGCAGACACAGGGACAGGGGGCTACGAGCAGTACTTC. Protein: CSADTGTGGYEQYF.

V usage is TRBV7-2 and J usage is TRBJ1-1; D is ambiguous. V lost 0 bases and J lost 2, with 10 bases in between. Germline V gives CDR1 SGHTA, CDR2 FQGNSA. There are 15 residues in the CDR3. CDR3 protein: CASSLAKGRNTEAFF. DNA for the CDR3: TGTGCCAGCAGCTTAGCTAAGGGCAGAAACACTGAAGCTTTCTTT. The whole variable domain, remainder taken from reference TRBV7-2 and TRBJ1-1, is GAGVSQSPSNKVTEKGKDVELRCDPISGHTALYWYRQSLGQGLEFLIYFQGNSAPDKSGLPSDRFSAERTGGSVSTLTIQRTQQEDSAVYLCASSLAKGRNTEAFFGQGTRLTVV.

This clonotype appeared many times. J is TRBJ2-3 and V is TRBV7-2, with 8 nucleotides matching TRBD2. In germline, CDR1 is SGHTA, CDR2 FQGNSA. This CDR3 has 15 residues. Germline trimming cut 0 bases from V and 1 base from J; bases unmatched to any gene: 0. CDR3 residues: CASSLAAGGTDTQYF. DNA of the CDR3: TGTGCCAGCAGCTTAGCAGCGGGGGGCACAGATACGCAGTATTTT.